This TCR beta chain stems from a study of blood T cell repertoires in COVID-19. Study-level information: Sites across the United States, Italy and Spain contributed samples from acute and convalescent COVID-19. The analysed material was cDNA or gDNA that came from T cells, B-cell-depleted T cells, or PBMCs.

This table comes from immunoSEQ multiplex PCR, and its TCRdb copy is limited to in-frame clones, with some not included. The sample yields 360,000 or so clones, about 92% seen once. Germline CDR1 SGHTA, CDR2 FQGNSA. The CDR3 consists of 15 residues. V lost 3 bases and J lost 7; bases outside the gene matches: 7. One Seattle source followed patients from active infection through their disease course. The source is a woman in her sixties with COVID-19, enrolled during active disease. The V call is TRBV7-2, the J call TRBJ2-1; TRBD1 matches at 9 bases. The sequenced sample consisted of peripheral blood. CDR3 sequence (DNA): TGTGCCAGCAGCTTGCAGGGACAGGGCGGGAATGAGCAGTTCTTC. Residues: CASSLQGQGGNEQFF.